The clone carrying this TCR beta chain showed up many times. From approximately 430 ng of RNA, a library with molecular barcoded alpha/delta and beta/gamma adaptors was made. TCRdb analysed the reads with MiXCR anew, one entry per CDR3 protein. Among 130,000 or so distinct CDR3 sequences listed, 13% were seen once. This entry belongs to a study of read filtering for tumor transcriptome and immune sequencing. In germline, CDR1 is DFQATT, CDR2 SNEGSKA (reference sequence). V lost 6 bases to trimming and J lost 7 bases, with 16 bases between them. The CDR3 loop spans 12 amino acids. The clonotype comes from a donor older than 35 with multiple myeloma. The sample was a population of CD138-negative cells sorted from bone marrow. The chain employs TRBV20-1 and TRBJ2-7; perhaps TRBD2 as D (6 bases). The chain's CDR3 is CSAGSTSREQYF. In nucleotides, the CDR3 is TGCAGTGCCGGGAGCACGAGTCGGGAGCAGTACTTC.